This entry is about one T cell receptor beta chain. V lost 3 bases to trimming and J lost 4 bases, with 13 bases between them. Germline CDR1 SGHNT, CDR2 YENEEA. The CDR3 totals 16 residues. The source of the sample is a study of blood T cell repertoires in COVID-19. Per the study methods: Amplification of reference gene primers was used by the study to estimate nucleated cell counts. Clones were sequenced by immunoSEQ multiplex PCR, and TCRdb holds only the in-frame ones, with some missing. V, J and clone size were drawn from that table, and D and trimming were deduced from the DNA. In the table there are tens of thousands of clones, about 80% of which are singletons.

The rearrangement links TRBV11-3 to TRBJ1-6; unclear D gene. Sequencing was done on a sample of peripheral blood. This sequence was found in a human donor in a cohort sampled during active COVID-19. For the CDR3, the DNA is TGTGCCAGCAGCTTGGATTCGGGCGGGTATAATTCACCCCTCCACTTT. Its protein product is CASSLDSGGYNSPLHF. Combining the CDR3 with reference TRBV11-3 and TRBJ1-6 gives the whole variable domain EAGVVQSPRYKIIEKKQPVAFWCNPISGHNTLYWYLQNLGQGPELLIRYENEEAVDDSQLPKDRFSAERLKGVDSTLKIQPAELGDSAVYLCASSLDSGGYNSPLHFGNGTRLTVT.